The clone carrying this T cell receptor beta chain has at least ten counts. The data are from a study of T cells in Graves' hyperthyroidism and ophthalmopathy. The investigators amplified TCR beta CDR3 regions from RNA transcripts. First-round RT-PCR targeting the TCR CDR3 was performed with the HTBI primer set. TCRdb reprocessed the multiplex PCR reads with MiXCR, giving one entry per CDR3 protein. This table has around 580,000 distinct CDR3 sequences, about half appearing once. Exclusion of patients followed from uncontrolled infection, other autoimmune disease, pregnancy or lactation. V lost 5 bases, J lost 4 bases, and 3 bases stayed unmatched. CDR3 size: 16 residues. Germline V gene lookup returns CDR1 SGHTS and CDR2 YDEGEE.

The chain has TRBV5-8 and TRBJ2-2; 15 bases are shared with TRBD2. Sequenced: peripheral blood or thyroid tissue (not recorded which). The sequence derives from a woman aged 18 to 35 with Graves' hyperthyroidism. CDR3 protein: CASRLGLAGGTGELFF. The CDR3 nucleotides read TGTGCCAGCAGACTGGGACTAGCGGGAGGCACCGGGGAGCTGTTTTTT.